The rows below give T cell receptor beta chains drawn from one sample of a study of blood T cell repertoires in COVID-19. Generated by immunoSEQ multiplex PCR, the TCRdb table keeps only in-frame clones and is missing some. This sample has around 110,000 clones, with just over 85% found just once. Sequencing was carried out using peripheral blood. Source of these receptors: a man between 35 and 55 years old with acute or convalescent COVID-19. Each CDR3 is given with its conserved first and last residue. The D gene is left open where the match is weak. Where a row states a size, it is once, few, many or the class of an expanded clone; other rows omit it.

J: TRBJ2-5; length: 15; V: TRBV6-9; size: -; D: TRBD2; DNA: TGTGCCAGCAGTTATAGCGGGAGGGCGAGCGAGACCCAGTACTTC; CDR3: CASSYSGRASETQYF
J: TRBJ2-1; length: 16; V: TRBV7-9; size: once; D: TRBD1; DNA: TGTGCCAGCAGCTTTACTGACAGGGGACCCTACAATGAGCAGTTCTTC; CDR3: CASSFTDRGPYNEQFF
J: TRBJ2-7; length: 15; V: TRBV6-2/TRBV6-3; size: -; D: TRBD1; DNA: TGTGCCAGCAGTTATTTGACAGGGGCTCCCAACGAGCAGTACTTC; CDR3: CASSYLTGAPNEQYF
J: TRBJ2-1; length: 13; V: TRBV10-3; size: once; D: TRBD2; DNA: TGTGCCATCAGGGGAGCGGGAGGCAATGAGCAGTTCTTC; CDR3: CAIRGAGGNEQFF
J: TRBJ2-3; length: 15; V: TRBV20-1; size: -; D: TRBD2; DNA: TGCAGTGCTAGTGGGGCGGGAGCGCGTTCCGATACGCAGTATTTT; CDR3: CSASGAGARSDTQYF
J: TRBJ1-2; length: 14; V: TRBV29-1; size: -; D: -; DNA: TGCAGCGTTGAAGATCCTAGCCGAACGGGGGGCTACACCTTC; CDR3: CSVEDPSRTGGYTF
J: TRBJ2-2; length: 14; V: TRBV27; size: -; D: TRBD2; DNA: TGTGCCAGCAAAGGACTAGCGGGACCCGGGGAGCTGTTTTTT; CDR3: CASKGLAGPGELFF
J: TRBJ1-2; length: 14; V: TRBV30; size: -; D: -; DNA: TGTGCCTGGAGTGTATCCCAGACTCGCTATGGCTACACCTTC; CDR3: CAWSVSQTRYGYTF
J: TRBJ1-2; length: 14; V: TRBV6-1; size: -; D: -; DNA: TGTGCCAGCAGTGAAGGGCGGGGGTACGGTGGCTACACCTTC; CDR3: CASSEGRGYGGYTF
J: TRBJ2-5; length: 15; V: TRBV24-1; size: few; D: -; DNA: TGTGCCACCAGTGACGACAGGACCTACCAAGAGACCCAGTACTTC; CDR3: CATSDDRTYQETQYF
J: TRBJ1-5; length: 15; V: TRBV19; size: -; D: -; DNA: TGTGCCAGTAGTATAGTGAGGGGAGGCGGTCAGCCCCAGCATTTT; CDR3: CASSIVRGGGQPQHF
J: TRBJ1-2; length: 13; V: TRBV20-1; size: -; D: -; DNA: TGCAGTGCTAGTGGGAGGTCCCTCTATGGCTACACCTTC; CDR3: CSASGRSLYGYTF
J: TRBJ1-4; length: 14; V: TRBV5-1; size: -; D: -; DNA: TGCGCCAGCAGCTTGGACAGGTTTAATGAAAAACTGTTTTTT; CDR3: CASSLDRFNEKLFF
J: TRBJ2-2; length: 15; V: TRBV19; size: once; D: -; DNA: TGTGCCAGTAGTATTGCGGGCCCAGCAAGCGGGGAGCTGTTTTTT; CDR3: CASSIAGPASGELFF
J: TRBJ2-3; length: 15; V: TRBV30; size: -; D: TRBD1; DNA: TGTGCCTGGATCAAGACAGGGGGCAGACCAGATACGCAGTATTTT; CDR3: CAWIKTGGRPDTQYF
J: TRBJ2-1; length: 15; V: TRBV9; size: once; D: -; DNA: TGTGCCAGCAGCGTAGCTGGCACCCTCTACAATGAGCAGTTCTTC; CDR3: CASSVAGTLYNEQFF
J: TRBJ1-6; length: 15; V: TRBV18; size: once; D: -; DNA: TGTGCCAGCTCCGAAACGAGCTCCTATAATTCACCCCTCCACTTT; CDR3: CASSETSSYNSPLHF
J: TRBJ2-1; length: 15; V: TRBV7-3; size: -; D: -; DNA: TGTGCCAGCAGCCCCCAAGGGGGAGGGATTGGCGAGCAGTTCTTC; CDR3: CASSPQGGGIGEQFF
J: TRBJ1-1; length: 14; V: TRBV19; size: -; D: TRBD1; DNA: TGTGCCAGTAGTATCAGGGGGATTAACACTGAAGCTTTCTTT; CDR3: CASSIRGINTEAFF
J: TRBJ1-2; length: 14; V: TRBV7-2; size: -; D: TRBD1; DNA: TGTGCCAGCAGTCAAAGGTACAGGGGCAATGGCTACACCTTC; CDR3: CASSQRYRGNGYTF
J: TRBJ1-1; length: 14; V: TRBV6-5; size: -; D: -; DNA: TGTGCCAGCAGTAAGACGGGGGGGAACACTGAAGCTTTCTTT; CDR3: CASSKTGGNTEAFF
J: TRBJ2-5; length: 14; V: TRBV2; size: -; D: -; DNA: TGTGCCAGAAGGACAGACCTGTACCAAGAGACCCAGTACTTC; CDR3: CARRTDLYQETQYF
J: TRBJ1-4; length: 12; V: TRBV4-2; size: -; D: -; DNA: TGTGCCAGCAGCCAAGTTGGAGGGAAACTGTTTTTT; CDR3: CASSQVGGKLFF
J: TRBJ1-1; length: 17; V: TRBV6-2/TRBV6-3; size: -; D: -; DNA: TGTGCCAGCAGTATGGCGGGAGACAGTGGGTCGAACACTGAAGCTTTCTTT; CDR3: CASSMAGDSGSNTEAFF
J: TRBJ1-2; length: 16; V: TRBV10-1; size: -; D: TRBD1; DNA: TGCGCCAGCACCTTTGCCGGACAGGGTTTTAACTATGGCTACACCTTC; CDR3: CASTFAGQGFNYGYTF
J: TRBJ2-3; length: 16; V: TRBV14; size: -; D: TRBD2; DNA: TGTGCCAGCAGGCGGGGGACGGGGCTAAGCACAGATACGCAGTATTTT; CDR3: CASRRGTGLSTDTQYF
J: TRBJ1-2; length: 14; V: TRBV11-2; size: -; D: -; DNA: TGTGCCAGCAGCTTCCCCGGGACAATCTATGGCTACACCTTC; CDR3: CASSFPGTIYGYTF
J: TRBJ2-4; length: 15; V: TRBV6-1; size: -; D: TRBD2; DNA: TGTGCCAGCAGTGAGACTAGCGGGAGGGGGAACATTCAGTACTTC; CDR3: CASSETSGRGNIQYF
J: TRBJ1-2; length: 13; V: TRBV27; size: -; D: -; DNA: TGTGCCAGCAGTTCCAGGATTAACTATGGCTACACCTTC; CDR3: CASSSRINYGYTF
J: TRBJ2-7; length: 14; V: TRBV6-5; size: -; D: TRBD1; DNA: TGTGCCAGCAGCGCCGACAGGGGACCCTACGAGCAGTACTTC; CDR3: CASSADRGPYEQYF
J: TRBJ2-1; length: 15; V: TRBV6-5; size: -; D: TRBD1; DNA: TGTGCCAGCACCACAACCGGGACAGGGGTTCAGGAGCAGTTCTTC; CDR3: CASTTTGTGVQEQFF
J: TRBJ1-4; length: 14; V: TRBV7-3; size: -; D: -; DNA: TGTGCCAGCTGTATGCCCCGAGGAGATGAAAAACTGTTTTTT; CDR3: CASCMPRGDEKLFF
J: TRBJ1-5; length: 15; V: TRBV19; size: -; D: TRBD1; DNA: TGTGCCAGTAGTACCGGGACAGGGGGCTATCAGCCCCAGCATTTT; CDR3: CASSTGTGGYQPQHF
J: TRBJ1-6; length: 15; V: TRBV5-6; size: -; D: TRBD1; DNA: TGTGCCAGCAGTTTTGGACAGGGGGCCTATTCACCCCTCCACTTT; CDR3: CASSFGQGAYSPLHF
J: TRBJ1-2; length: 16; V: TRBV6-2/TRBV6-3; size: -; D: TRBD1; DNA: TGTGCCAGCAGCAAAAAGGGGGACCGGGGGACAGCTGGCTACACCTTC; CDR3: CASSKKGDRGTAGYTF
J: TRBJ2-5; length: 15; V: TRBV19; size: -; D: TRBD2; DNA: TGTGCCAGTACAGCCGGGACTAGCGGTAAAGAGACCCAGTACTTC; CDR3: CASTAGTSGKETQYF
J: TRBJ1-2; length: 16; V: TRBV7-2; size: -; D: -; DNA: TGTGCCAGCAGCCCGGATGGGGGGGGGTTGAACTATGGCTACACCTTC; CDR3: CASSPDGGGLNYGYTF
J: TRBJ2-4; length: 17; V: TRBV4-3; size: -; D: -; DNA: TGCGCCAGCAGCCAAGATAAACAGGGCGGGGCCAAAAACATTCAGTACTTC; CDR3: CASSQDKQGGAKNIQYF
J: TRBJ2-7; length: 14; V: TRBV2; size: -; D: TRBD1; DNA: TGTGCCAGCAGCCGCGGACAGGTTGACTACGAGCAGTACTTC; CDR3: CASSRGQVDYEQYF
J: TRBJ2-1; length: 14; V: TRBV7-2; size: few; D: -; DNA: TGTGCCAGCAGCTTAGGAGCCTCCTACAATGAGCAGTTCTTC; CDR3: CASSLGASYNEQFF
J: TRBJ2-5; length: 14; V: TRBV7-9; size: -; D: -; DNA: TGTGCCAGCAGCCAAACAACGTACCAAGAGACCCAGTACTTC; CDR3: CASSQTTYQETQYF
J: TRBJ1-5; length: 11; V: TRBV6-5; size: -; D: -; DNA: TGTGCCAGCAGCTATAATCAGCCCCAGCATTTT; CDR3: CASSYNQPQHF
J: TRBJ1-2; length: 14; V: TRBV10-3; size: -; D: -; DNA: TGTGCCATCAGTGATCCCCGGGGGGGGGACGGCTACACCTTC; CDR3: CAISDPRGGDGYTF
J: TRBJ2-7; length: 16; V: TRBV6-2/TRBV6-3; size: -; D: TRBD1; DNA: TGTGCCAGCAGTTACGGACCCGGGGACAGGGATCGCGAGCAGTACTTC; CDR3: CASSYGPGDRDREQYF
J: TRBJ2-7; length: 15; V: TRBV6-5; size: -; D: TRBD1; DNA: TGTGCCAGCGGGAACTTACCGGGACAGGGATCCGAGCAGTACTTC; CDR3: CASGNLPGQGSEQYF
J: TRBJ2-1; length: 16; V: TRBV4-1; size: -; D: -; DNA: TGCGCCAGCAGCCAAGTATATGGGGGGACCTACAATGAGCAGTTCTTC; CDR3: CASSQVYGGTYNEQFF
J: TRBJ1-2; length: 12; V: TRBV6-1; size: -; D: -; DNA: TGTGCCAGCAGTGACAGCGGCTATGGCTACACCTTC; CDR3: CASSDSGYGYTF
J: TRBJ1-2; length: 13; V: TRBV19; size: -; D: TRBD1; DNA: TGTGCCAGTAGTGACTTGACAGGGGGAGGCTACACCTTC; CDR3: CASSDLTGGGYTF
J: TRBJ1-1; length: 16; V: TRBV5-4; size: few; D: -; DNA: TGTGCCAGCAGCTTGGGGGGAGGGCGTCTGGGCGCTGAAGCTTTCTTT; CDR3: CASSLGGGRLGAEAFF
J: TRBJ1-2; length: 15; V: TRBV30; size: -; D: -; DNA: TGTGCCTGGAAGCGCGGGGCCGTGTTCGACTATGGCTACACCTTC; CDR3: CAWKRGAVFDYGYTF
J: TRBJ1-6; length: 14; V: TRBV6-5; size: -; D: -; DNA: TGTGCCAGCACTTACCCGTCCCAGGGTTCACCCCTCCACTTT; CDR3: CASTYPSQGSPLHF
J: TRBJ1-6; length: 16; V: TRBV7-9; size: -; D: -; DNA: TGTGCCAGCAGCTTAGGAACCGGGAACTATAATTCACCCCTCCACTTT; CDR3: CASSLGTGNYNSPLHF
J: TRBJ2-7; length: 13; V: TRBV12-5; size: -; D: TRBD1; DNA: TGTGCTAGTGGTTTGCAGGGGGCCTACGAGCAGTACTTC; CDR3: CASGLQGAYEQYF
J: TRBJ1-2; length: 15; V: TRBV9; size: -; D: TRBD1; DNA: TGTGCCAGCAGCGGAACCGGGACAGGGGTGGATGGCTACACCTTC; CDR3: CASSGTGTGVDGYTF
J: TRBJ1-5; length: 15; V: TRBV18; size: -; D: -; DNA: TGTGCCAGCTCACGAGACACAAATAGCAATCAGCCCCAGCATTTT; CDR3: CASSRDTNSNQPQHF
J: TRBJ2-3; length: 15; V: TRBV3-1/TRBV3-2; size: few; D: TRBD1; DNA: TGTGCCAGCAGCCCCGGACAGGGCACTTTCGATACGCAGTATTTT; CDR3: CASSPGQGTFDTQYF
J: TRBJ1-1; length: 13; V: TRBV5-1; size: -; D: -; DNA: TGCGCCAGCAGCTTGGAGCGGGGAACTGAAGCTTTCTTT; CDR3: CASSLERGTEAFF
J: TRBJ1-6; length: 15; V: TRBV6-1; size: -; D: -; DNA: TGTGCCAGCAGTGAGGCGCCTGGGGGGAATTCACCCCTCCACTTT; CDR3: CASSEAPGGNSPLHF
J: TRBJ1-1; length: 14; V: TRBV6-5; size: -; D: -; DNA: TGTGCCAGCAGTTACTCTCGGGCGGCAGGGCCAGCTTTCTTT; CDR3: CASSYSRAAGPAFF
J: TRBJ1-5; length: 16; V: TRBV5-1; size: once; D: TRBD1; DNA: TGCGCCAGCAGCTTGGACGCAGGGGGTGTGAATCAGCCCCAGCATTTT; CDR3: CASSLDAGGVNQPQHF